The T cell receptor (beta chain) under discussion was sequenced for a study of blood T cell repertoires in COVID-19. Overall study: Sources were T cells, B-cell-depleted T cells, or PBMCs; the material itself was cDNA or gDNA.

This clone turned up a few times. The Seattle patients, enrolled during active infection, were followed longitudinally. V trimming: 4 bases; J trimming: 4 bases; junction bases outside the gene matches: 4. The CDR3 sequence is 15 residues long. From germline, CDR1 is SNHLY and CDR2 FYNNEI. Clones were read by immunoSEQ multiplex PCR, and TCRdb kept only the in-frame ones, dropping some. Altogether about 48,000 clones are present, about nine tenths being singletons, with the ten largest covering approximately 2.5%. Sequencing input: peripheral blood. The rearrangement links TRBV2 to TRBJ1-4, with TRBD1 identical over 9 bases. This receptor was taken from a woman of 80 years or more with COVID-19, enrolled during active disease. The CDR3 is CASSGQGVNNEKLFF. For the CDR3, the DNA is TGTGCCAGCAGTGGACAGGGGGTGAATAATGAAAAACTGTTTTTT. The variable domain in full, with the rest retrieved from reference TRBV2 and TRBJ1-4, is EPEVTQTPSHQVTQMGQEVILRCVPISNHLYFYWYRQILGQKVEFLVSFYNNEISEKSEIFDDQFSVERPDGSNFTLKIRSTKLEDSAMYFCASSGQGVNNEKLFFGSGTQLSVL.